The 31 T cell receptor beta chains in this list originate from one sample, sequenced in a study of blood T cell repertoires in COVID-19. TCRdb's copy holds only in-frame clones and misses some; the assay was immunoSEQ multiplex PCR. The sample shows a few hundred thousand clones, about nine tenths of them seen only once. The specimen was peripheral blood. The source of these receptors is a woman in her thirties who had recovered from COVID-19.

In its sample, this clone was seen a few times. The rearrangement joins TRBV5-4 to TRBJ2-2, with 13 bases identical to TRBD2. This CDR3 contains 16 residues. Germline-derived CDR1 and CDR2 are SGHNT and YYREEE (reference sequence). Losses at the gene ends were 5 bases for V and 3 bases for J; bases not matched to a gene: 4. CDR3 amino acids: CASSRGLAGDTGELFF. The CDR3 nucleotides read TGTGCCAGCAGTCGTGGACTAGCGGGGGACACCGGGGAGCTGTTTTTT.

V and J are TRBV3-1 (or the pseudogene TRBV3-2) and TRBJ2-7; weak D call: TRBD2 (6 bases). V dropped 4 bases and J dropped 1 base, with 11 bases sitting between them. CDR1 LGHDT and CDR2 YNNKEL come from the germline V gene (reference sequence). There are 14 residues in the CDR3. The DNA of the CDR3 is TGTGCCAGCAGCCCCCGGGGGAAGTCCTACGAGCAGTACTTC. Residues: CASSPRGKSYEQYF.

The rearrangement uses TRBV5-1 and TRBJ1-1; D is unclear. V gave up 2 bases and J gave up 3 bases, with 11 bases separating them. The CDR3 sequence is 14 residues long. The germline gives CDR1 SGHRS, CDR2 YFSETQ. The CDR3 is CASSLVEGDTEAFF. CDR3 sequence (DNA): TGCGCCAGCAGCTTAGTGGAGGGAGACACTGAAGCTTTCTTT.

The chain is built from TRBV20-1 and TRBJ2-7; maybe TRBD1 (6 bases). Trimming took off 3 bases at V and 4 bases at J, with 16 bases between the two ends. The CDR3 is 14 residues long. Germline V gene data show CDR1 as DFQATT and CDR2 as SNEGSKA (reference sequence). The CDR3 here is CSASRVQGAYEQYF. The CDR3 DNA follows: TGCAGTGCTAGTCGGGTACAGGGCGCGTACGAGCAGTACTTC.

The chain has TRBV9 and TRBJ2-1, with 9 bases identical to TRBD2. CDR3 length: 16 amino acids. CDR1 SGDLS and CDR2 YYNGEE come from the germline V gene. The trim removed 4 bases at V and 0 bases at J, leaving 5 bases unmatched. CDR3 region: CASSIRGGASYNEQFF. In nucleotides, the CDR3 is TGTGCCAGCAGCATTCGCGGGGGGGCCTCCTACAATGAGCAGTTCTTC.

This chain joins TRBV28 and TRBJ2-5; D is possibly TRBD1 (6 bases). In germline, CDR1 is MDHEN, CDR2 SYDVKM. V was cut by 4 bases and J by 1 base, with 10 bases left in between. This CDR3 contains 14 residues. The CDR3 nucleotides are TGTGCCAGCAGTTCCGGACAGAGCCAAGAGACCCAGTACTTC. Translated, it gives CASSSGQSQETQYF.

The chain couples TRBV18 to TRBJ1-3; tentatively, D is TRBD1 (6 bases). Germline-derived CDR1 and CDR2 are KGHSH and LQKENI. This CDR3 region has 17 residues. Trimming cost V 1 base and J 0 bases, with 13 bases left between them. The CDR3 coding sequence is TGTGCCAGCTCACCACGTGGGATCAGGGGCTCTGGAAACACCATATATTTT. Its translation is CASSPRGIRGSGNTIYF.

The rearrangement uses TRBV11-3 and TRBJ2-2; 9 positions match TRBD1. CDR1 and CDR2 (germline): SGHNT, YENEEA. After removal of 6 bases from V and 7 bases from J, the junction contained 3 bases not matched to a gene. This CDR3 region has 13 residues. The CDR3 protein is CASSRTGVGELFF. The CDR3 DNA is TGTGCCAGCAGTCGGACAGGGGTCGGGGAGCTGTTTTTT.

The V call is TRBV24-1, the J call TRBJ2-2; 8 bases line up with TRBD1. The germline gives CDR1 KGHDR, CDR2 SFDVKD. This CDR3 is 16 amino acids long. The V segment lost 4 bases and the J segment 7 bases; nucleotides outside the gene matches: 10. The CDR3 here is CATSDPDRAQVGELFF. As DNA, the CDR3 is TGTGCCACCAGTGACCCGGACAGGGCCCAAGTCGGGGAGCTGTTTTTT.

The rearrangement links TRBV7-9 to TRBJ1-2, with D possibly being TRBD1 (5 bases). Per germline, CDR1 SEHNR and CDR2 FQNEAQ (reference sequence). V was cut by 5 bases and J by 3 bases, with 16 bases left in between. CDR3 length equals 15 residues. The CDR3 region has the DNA TGTGCCAGCAGCCGGGGGGGACTATTCGACTATGGCTACACCTTC. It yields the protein CASSRGGLFDYGYTF.

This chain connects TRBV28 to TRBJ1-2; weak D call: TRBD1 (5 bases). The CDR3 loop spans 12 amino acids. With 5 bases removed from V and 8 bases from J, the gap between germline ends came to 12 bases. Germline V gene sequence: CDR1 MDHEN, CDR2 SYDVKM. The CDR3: CASSVGGRGYTF. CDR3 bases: TGTGCCAGCAGTGTCGGGGGTCGAGGCTACACCTTC.

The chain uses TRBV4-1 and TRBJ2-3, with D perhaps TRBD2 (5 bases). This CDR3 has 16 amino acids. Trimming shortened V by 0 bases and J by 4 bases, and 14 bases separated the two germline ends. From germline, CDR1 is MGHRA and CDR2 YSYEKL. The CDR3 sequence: CASSQDGSGWADTQYF. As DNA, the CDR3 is TGCGCCAGCAGCCAAGATGGTTCGGGGTGGGCAGATACGCAGTATTTT.

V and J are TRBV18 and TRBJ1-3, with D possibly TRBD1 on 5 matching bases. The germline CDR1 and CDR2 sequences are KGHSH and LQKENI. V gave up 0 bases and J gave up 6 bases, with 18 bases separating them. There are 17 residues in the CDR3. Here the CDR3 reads CASSPPSVRVAKNTIYF. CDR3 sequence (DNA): TGTGCCAGCTCACCACCTTCAGTCAGGGTGGCGAAAAACACCATATATTTT. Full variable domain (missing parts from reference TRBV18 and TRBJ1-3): NAGVMQNPRHLVRRRGQEARLRCSPMKGHSHVYWYRQLPEEGLKFMVYLQKENIIDESGMPKERFSAEFPKEGPSILRIQQVVRGDSAAYFCASSPPSVRVAKNTIYFGEGSWLTVV.

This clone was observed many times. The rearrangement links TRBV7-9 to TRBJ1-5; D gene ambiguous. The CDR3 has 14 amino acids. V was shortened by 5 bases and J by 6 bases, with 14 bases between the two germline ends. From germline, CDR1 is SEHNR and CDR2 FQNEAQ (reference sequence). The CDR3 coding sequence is TGTGCCAGCAGCGCCGGTGAGCTAGGTCAGCCCCAGCATTTT. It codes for CASSAGELGQPQHF.

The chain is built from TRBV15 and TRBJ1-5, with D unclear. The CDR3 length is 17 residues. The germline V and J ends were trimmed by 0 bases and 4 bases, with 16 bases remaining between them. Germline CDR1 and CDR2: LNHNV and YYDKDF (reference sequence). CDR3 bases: TGTGCCACCAGCAGAGAAGGTGAGCTAGGAGGTAATCAGCCCCAGCATTTT. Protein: CATSREGELGGNQPQHF.

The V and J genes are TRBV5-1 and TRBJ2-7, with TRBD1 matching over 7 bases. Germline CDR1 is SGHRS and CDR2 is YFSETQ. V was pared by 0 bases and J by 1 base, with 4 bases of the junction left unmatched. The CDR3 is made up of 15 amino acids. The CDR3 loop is CASSLEWGQSYEQYF. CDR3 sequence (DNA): TGCGCCAGCAGCTTGGAATGGGGACAGTCCTACGAGCAGTACTTC.

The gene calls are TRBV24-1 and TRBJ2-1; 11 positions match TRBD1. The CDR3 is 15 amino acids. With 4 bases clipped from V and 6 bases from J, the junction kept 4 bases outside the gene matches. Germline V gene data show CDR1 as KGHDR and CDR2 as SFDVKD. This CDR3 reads CATSDPGTGGNEQFF. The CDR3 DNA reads TGTGCCACCAGTGACCCCGGGACAGGGGGCAATGAGCAGTTCTTC.

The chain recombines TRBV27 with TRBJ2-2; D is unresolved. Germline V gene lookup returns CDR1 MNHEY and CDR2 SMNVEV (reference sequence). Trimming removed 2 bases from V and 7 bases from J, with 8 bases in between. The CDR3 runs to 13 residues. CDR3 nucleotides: TGTGCCAGCAGTTTACCCCTCAGCGGGGAGCTGTTTTTT. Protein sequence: CASSLPLSGELFF.

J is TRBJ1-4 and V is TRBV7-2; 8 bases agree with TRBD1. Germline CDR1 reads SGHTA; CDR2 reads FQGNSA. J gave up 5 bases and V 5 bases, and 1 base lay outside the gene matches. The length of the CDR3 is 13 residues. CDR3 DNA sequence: TGTGCCAGCAGCAGGGACAGGAATGAAAAACTGTTTTTT. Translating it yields CASSRDRNEKLFF.

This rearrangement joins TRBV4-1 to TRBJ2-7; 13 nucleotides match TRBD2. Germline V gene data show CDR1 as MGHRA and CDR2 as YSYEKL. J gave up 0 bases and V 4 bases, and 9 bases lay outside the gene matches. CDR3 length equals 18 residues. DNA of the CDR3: TGCGCCAGCAGCCCCAGACTAGCGGGGGGCCTGAGCTCCTACGAGCAGTACTTC. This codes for CASSPRLAGGLSSYEQYF.

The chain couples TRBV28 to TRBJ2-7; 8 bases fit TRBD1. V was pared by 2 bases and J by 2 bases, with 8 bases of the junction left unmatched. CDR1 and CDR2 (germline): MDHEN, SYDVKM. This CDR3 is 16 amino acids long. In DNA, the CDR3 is TGTGCCAGCAGTTTACCCTTTGGACAGGGACCCTACGAGCAGTACTTC. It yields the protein CASSLPFGQGPYEQYF.

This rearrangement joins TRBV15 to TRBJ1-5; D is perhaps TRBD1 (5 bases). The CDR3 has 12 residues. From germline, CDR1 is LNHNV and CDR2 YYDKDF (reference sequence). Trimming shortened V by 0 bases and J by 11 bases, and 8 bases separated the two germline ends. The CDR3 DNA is TGTGCCACCAGCAGAGACTCGACAGCCCAGCATTTT. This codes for CATSRDSTAQHF.

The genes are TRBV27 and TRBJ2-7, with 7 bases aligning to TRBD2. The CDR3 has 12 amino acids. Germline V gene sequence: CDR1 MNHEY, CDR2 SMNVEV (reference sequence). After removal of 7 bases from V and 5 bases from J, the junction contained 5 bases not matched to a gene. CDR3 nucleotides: TGTGCCAGCATTGGGGGAGGGGACGAGCAGTACTTC. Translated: CASIGGGDEQYF.

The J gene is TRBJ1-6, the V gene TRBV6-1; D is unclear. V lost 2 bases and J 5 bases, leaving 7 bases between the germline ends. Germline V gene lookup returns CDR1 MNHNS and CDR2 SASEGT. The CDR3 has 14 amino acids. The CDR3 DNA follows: TGTGCCAGCAGTGAACGGGGAGATAATTCACCCCTCCACTTT. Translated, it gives CASSERGDNSPLHF.

CDR3 nucleotide sequence: TGTGCCAGCAGGGACAGGGGGCGCAATGAGCAGTTCTTC. Translated: CASRDRGRNEQFF. The chain uses TRBV5-4 and TRBJ2-1; the match to TRBD1 covers 11 bases. V dropped 5 bases and J dropped 6; count of bases not matched to a gene: 1. CDR3 length equals 13 residues. Germline V CDR1 and CDR2: SGHNT, YYREEE (reference sequence).

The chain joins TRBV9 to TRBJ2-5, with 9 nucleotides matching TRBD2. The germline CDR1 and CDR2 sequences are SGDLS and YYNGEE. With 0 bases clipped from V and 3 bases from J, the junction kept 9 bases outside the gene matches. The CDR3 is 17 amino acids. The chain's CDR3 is CASSVGTSEGTKETQYF. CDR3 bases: TGTGCCAGCAGCGTAGGGACTAGCGAGGGGACAAAAGAGACCCAGTACTTC.

The CDR3 DNA is TGTGCCAGCACCTTGAACGGGGTAACTGAAGCTTTCTTT. Amino acids: CASTLNGVTEAFF. The chain combines TRBV2 with TRBJ1-1; no definite D call. Germline V lookup: CDR1 SNHLY, CDR2 FYNNEI. Trimming cost V 7 bases and J 5 bases, with 14 bases left between them. This CDR3 has 13 residues.

Written as DNA, the CDR3 is TGTGCCAGCAGTGGACAGGGGGCGGGTTATCAGCCCCAGCATTTT. Its protein is CASSGQGAGYQPQHF. V gene TRBV28 combines with J gene TRBJ1-5; the match to TRBD1 covers 11 bases. J gave up 5 bases and V 5 bases, and 5 bases lay outside the gene matches. The CDR3 sequence is 15 residues long. The germline V gene encodes CDR1 MDHEN and CDR2 SYDVKM.

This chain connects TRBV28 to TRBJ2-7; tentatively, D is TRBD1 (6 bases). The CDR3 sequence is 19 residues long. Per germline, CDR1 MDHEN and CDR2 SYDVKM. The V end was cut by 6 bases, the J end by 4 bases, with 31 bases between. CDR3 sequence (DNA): TGTGCCAGCAGCCCGTCTACACTTAGGCAGGGGCGATTACTATACGAGCAGTACTTC. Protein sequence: CASSPSTLRQGRLLYEQYF.

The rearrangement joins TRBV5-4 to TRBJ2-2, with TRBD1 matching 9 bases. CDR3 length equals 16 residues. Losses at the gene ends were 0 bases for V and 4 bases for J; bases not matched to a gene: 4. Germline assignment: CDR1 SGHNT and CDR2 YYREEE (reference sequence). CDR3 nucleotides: TGTGCCAGCAGCTTGGCAGGACAGGGGAGCACCGGGGAGCTGTTTTTT. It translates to CASSLAGQGSTGELFF.

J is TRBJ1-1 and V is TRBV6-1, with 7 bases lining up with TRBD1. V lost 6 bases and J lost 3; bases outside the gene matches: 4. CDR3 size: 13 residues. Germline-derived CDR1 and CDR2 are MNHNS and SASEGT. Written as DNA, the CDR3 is TGTGCCAGCAGAGAACAGGGGCACACTGAAGCTTTCTTT. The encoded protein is CASREQGHTEAFF.